This T cell receptor beta chain was observed in a study of blood T cell repertoires in COVID-19. In the study overall: The United States, Italy and Spain supplied acute and convalescent COVID-19 samples. Sources were T cells, B-cell-depleted T cells, or PBMCs; the material itself was cDNA or gDNA.

Clones were read by immunoSEQ multiplex PCR, and TCRdb kept only the in-frame ones, dropping some. The sample lists hundreds of thousands of clones, roughly 86% seen once, with 1.5% to 2% in the top ten. V lost 1 base to trimming and J lost 8 bases, with 4 bases between them. The CDR3 totals 11 residues. The sequence was collected from a woman aged 55-70 years who had recovered from COVID-19. Sequenced: peripheral blood. This sequence joins TRBV12-3 or TRBV12-4 and TRBJ2-3; D is undetermined. DNA for the CDR3: TGTGCCAGCAGTTTAGGAGCTACGCAGTATTTT. Translated, it gives CASSLGATQYF.